This is a list of T cell receptor beta chains from one sample in a study of blood T cell repertoires in COVID-19. Only in-frame clones appear in the TCRdb table, and some are missing; sequencing was by immunoSEQ multiplex PCR. The table shows around 43,000 clones, with more than 75% occurring only once. What was sequenced was peripheral blood. Source of these receptors: a man aged 65 to 85 with acute or convalescent COVID-19. CDR3s include the opening cysteine and the closing phenylalanine or tryptophan. Each record gives: V gene, J gene, clone size, D gene, CDR3 protein, CDR3 DNA. A D gene is named only where the DNA matches it firmly. Some rows mark clone size as missing; the rest say once, few, many or name a class of expanded clone.

v_gene: TRBV5-4
j_gene: TRBJ1-1
abundance: NA
d_gene: NA
CDR3aa: CASSLGAGNTEAFF
CDR3nt: TGTGCCAGCAGCTTGGGGGCGGGGAACACTGAAGCTTTCTTT

v_gene: TRBV7-2
j_gene: TRBJ1-3
abundance: NA
d_gene: NA
CDR3aa: CASSAFSGAGNTIYF
CDR3nt: TGTGCCAGCAGCGCATTCTCAGGGGCTGGAAACACCATATATTTT

v_gene: TRBV29-1
j_gene: TRBJ2-1
abundance: NA
d_gene: NA
CDR3aa: CSVGGGEQFF
CDR3nt: TGCAGCGTTGGAGGAGGTGAGCAGTTCTTC

v_gene: TRBV2
j_gene: TRBJ2-5
abundance: NA
d_gene: TRBD2
CDR3aa: CASSTSVQETQYF
CDR3nt: TGTGCCAGCAGCACTAGCGTCCAAGAGACCCAGTACTTC

v_gene: TRBV6-5
j_gene: TRBJ1-5
abundance: NA
d_gene: NA
CDR3aa: CASTSPGQPQHF
CDR3nt: TGTGCCAGCACTTCCCCGGGGCAGCCCCAGCATTTT

v_gene: TRBV7-3
j_gene: TRBJ1-3
abundance: once
d_gene: TRBD1
CDR3aa: CASSSQGGAGNTIYF
CDR3nt: TGTGCCAGCAGCTCCCAGGGGGGAGCTGGAAACACCATATATTTT

v_gene: TRBV6-6
j_gene: TRBJ1-5
abundance: NA
d_gene: TRBD1
CDR3aa: CASSYPPGQRNQPQHF
CDR3nt: TGTGCCAGCAGTTACCCACCGGGACAGAGGAATCAGCCCCAGCATTTT

v_gene: TRBV5-1
j_gene: TRBJ1-2
abundance: NA
d_gene: TRBD1
CDR3aa: CASSTGQGSYGYTF
CDR3nt: TGCGCCAGCAGCACGGGACAGGGAAGCTATGGCTACACCTTC

v_gene: TRBV27
j_gene: TRBJ2-2
abundance: once
d_gene: TRBD2
CDR3aa: CASSLMTSGVRELFF
CDR3nt: TGTGCCAGCAGTTTAATGACTAGCGGGGTCCGGGAGCTGTTTTTT

v_gene: TRBV19
j_gene: TRBJ1-2
abundance: NA
d_gene: TRBD1
CDR3aa: CASTKTGDFYGYTF
CDR3nt: TGTGCCAGTACGAAGACAGGGGATTTCTATGGCTACACCTTC

v_gene: TRBV12-3/TRBV12-4
j_gene: TRBJ1-4
abundance: NA
d_gene: TRBD1
CDR3aa: CASRKGGDEKLFF
CDR3nt: TGTGCCAGCAGAAAAGGGGGCGATGAAAAACTGTTTTTT

v_gene: TRBV7-7
j_gene: TRBJ2-3
abundance: few
d_gene: TRBD2
CDR3aa: CASSVGGAGDTQYF
CDR3nt: TGTGCTAGCAGCGTCGGGGGGGCAGGGGATACGCAGTATTTT

v_gene: TRBV5-1
j_gene: TRBJ2-2
abundance: NA
d_gene: TRBD2
CDR3aa: CASSPRGANTGELFF
CDR3nt: TGCGCCAGCAGCCCGCGGGGGGCCAACACCGGGGAGCTGTTTTTT

v_gene: TRBV11-2
j_gene: TRBJ1-5
abundance: NA
d_gene: NA
CDR3aa: CASSAGGARQPQHF
CDR3nt: TGTGCCAGCAGCGCTGGAGGGGCTCGGCAGCCCCAGCATTTT

v_gene: TRBV6-5
j_gene: TRBJ1-2
abundance: NA
d_gene: TRBD1
CDR3aa: CASSSTGHYGYTF
CDR3nt: TGTGCCAGCAGTTCGACAGGGCACTATGGCTACACCTTC

v_gene: TRBV19
j_gene: TRBJ1-5
abundance: NA
d_gene: NA
CDR3aa: CASSIFSSNQPQHF
CDR3nt: TGTGCCAGTAGTATCTTCAGTAGCAATCAGCCCCAGCATTTT

v_gene: TRBV28
j_gene: TRBJ1-6
abundance: NA
d_gene: NA
CDR3aa: CASTPQGNSPLHF
CDR3nt: TGTGCCAGCACGCCCCAGGGGAATTCACCCCTCCACTTT

v_gene: TRBV6-6
j_gene: TRBJ2-3
abundance: NA
d_gene: TRBD1
CDR3aa: CASLGTGSTDTQYF
CDR3nt: TGTGCCAGCCTAGGGACAGGGTCCACAGATACGCAGTATTTT

v_gene: TRBV7-2
j_gene: TRBJ1-1
abundance: NA
d_gene: NA
CDR3aa: CASSLAGQLAAFF
CDR3nt: TGTGCCAGCAGCTTAGCGGGCCAATTGGCAGCTTTCTTT

v_gene: TRBV10-3
j_gene: TRBJ1-6
abundance: NA
d_gene: TRBD1
CDR3aa: CAVRGDSENSPLHF
CDR3nt: TGTGCCGTACGAGGGGACAGCGAAAATTCACCCCTCCACTTT

v_gene: TRBV9
j_gene: TRBJ1-5
abundance: NA
d_gene: TRBD1
CDR3aa: CASSVGQGSNQPQHF
CDR3nt: TGTGCCAGCAGCGTTGGACAGGGTAGCAATCAGCCCCAGCATTTT

v_gene: TRBV6-6
j_gene: TRBJ1-2
abundance: NA
d_gene: TRBD1
CDR3aa: CASRMGQGDYGYTF
CDR3nt: TGTGCCAGCAGAATGGGACAGGGAGACTATGGCTACACCTTC

v_gene: TRBV5-4
j_gene: TRBJ1-6
abundance: NA
d_gene: TRBD1
CDR3aa: CASSVDRGQSLHF
CDR3nt: TGTGCCAGCAGCGTCGACAGGGGGCAGTCCCTCCACTTT

v_gene: TRBV10-2
j_gene: TRBJ2-4
abundance: NA
d_gene: NA
CDR3aa: CASSTSPGENIQYF
CDR3nt: TGCGCCAGCAGTACCAGCCCAGGCGAAAACATTCAGTACTTC